This T cell receptor beta chain was profiled in a study of blood T cell repertoires in COVID-19. As for the study in general: Samples taken during acute and convalescent COVID-19 were collected in the United States, Italy and Spain. Sample material is recorded as cDNA or gDNA derived from T cells, B-cell-depleted T cells, or PBMCs.

Original processing methods: Reference gene primer amplification gave nucleated cell count estimates. Method: immunoSEQ multiplex PCR; TCRdb's copy keeps in-frame clones and lacks some. The V and J calls and the clone size are those of that table, but D and trimming were determined from the DNA. Among about 78,000 clones listed, 90% were seen once. This CDR3 region has 15 residues. CDR1 is MDHEN, CDR2 SYDVKM, per germline. Trimming took off 2 bases at V and 4 bases at J, with 14 bases between the two ends. The chain has TRBV28 and TRBJ1-2; possibly TRBD1 for D (6 bases). The sample consisted of peripheral blood. This TCR was sampled from a woman aged 45-59 years in a cohort sampled during active COVID-19. CDR3 sequence: CASSLLQGLGYGYTF. CDR3 bases: TGTGCCAGCAGTTTACTCCAGGGGCTAGGCTATGGCTACACCTTC.